Below, 7 T cell receptor beta chains from the same sample are listed, as sequenced in a study of cytomegalovirus exposure and HLA in healthy donors. 13 Jbeta primers and 60 Vbeta primers were used for the PCR. Produced via immunoSEQ multiplex PCR; TCRdb's table is partial and in-frame only. The table lists under 150,000 clones, roughly 80% of them singletons. The sequenced sample was PBMCs. The receptors stem from a woman between 45 and 65 years old in good health and CMV-seropositive.

The chain joins TRBV2 to TRBJ2-7, with 8 bases lining up with TRBD1. V gave up 7 bases and J gave up 0 bases; unmatched junction bases: 11. The germline CDR1 and CDR2 sequences are SNHLY and FYNNEI. The CDR3 runs 16 residues. The CDR3 coding sequence is TGTGCCAGCACTCGGACAGGGCTGCCGAGCTCCTACGAGCAGTACTTC. This gives the protein CASTRTGLPSSYEQYF.

The chain is built from TRBV30 and TRBJ1-3; 8 nucleotides align to TRBD1. The V gene's germline CDR1 is GTSNPN and CDR2 SVGIG (reference sequence). CDR3 length: 14 residues. The ends lost 3 bases at V and 4 bases at J; junction bases unmatched: 5. The CDR3 reads CAWSGTGIGNTIYF. In nucleotides, the CDR3 is TGTGCCTGGAGCGGGACAGGAATCGGAAACACCATATATTTT.

This clone was found a few times. The gene calls are TRBV7-6 and TRBJ2-2; D is unclear. The CDR3 contains 13 residues. The V gene's germline CDR1 is SGHVS and CDR2 FNYEAQ. Trimming removed 5 bases from V and 2 bases from J, with 6 bases in between. CDR3 nucleotides: TGTGCCAGCAGCCCCCTCAACACCGGGGAGCTGTTTTTT. Its protein is CASSPLNTGELFF.

The CDR3 nucleotides read TGTGCCAGCAGCTTAGCGCCGGGGGGAACCTACGAGCAGTACTTC. It encodes CASSLAPGGTYEQYF. The rearrangement uses TRBV7-2 and TRBJ2-7; 7 bases match TRBD2. The length of the CDR3 is 15 residues. The germline CDR1 and CDR2 sequences are SGHTA and FQGNSA. V lost 0 bases to trimming and J lost 2 bases; unmatched junction nucleotides: 4.

This clone was seen only a few times. The gene calls are TRBV13 and TRBJ1-1; 8 nucleotides line up with TRBD1. The CDR3 extends over 15 amino acids. Germline loops: CDR1 PRHDT, CDR2 FYEKMQ (reference sequence). V shed 3 bases, J shed 0 bases, and the junction held 3 bases outside the gene matches. The CDR3 protein is CASSLDREMNTEAFF. CDR3 sequence (DNA): TGTGCCAGCAGCTTGGACAGGGAGATGAACACTGAAGCTTTCTTT.

This clone has only a few counts. The rearrangement uses TRBV6-5 and TRBJ1-2; D is perhaps TRBD1 (5 bases). The CDR3 is 13 residues long. Germline CDR1 and CDR2: MNHEY and SVGAGI. V was clipped by 2 bases and J by 3 bases, with 7 bases between them. CDR3 DNA: TGTGCCAGCAGTTACACGGGGGACTATGGCTACACCTTC. It translates to CASSYTGDYGYTF.

This chain links TRBV11-1 with TRBJ2-7; D unclear. V shed 0 bases and J shed 6 bases, with 12 bases lying between them. This CDR3 has 14 residues. Germline V gene sequence: CDR1 SGHAT, CDR2 FQDESV (reference sequence). The CDR3 is CASSLAFPTSEQYF. CDR3 DNA sequence: TGTGCCAGCAGCTTAGCGTTCCCTACCTCCGAGCAGTACTTC.